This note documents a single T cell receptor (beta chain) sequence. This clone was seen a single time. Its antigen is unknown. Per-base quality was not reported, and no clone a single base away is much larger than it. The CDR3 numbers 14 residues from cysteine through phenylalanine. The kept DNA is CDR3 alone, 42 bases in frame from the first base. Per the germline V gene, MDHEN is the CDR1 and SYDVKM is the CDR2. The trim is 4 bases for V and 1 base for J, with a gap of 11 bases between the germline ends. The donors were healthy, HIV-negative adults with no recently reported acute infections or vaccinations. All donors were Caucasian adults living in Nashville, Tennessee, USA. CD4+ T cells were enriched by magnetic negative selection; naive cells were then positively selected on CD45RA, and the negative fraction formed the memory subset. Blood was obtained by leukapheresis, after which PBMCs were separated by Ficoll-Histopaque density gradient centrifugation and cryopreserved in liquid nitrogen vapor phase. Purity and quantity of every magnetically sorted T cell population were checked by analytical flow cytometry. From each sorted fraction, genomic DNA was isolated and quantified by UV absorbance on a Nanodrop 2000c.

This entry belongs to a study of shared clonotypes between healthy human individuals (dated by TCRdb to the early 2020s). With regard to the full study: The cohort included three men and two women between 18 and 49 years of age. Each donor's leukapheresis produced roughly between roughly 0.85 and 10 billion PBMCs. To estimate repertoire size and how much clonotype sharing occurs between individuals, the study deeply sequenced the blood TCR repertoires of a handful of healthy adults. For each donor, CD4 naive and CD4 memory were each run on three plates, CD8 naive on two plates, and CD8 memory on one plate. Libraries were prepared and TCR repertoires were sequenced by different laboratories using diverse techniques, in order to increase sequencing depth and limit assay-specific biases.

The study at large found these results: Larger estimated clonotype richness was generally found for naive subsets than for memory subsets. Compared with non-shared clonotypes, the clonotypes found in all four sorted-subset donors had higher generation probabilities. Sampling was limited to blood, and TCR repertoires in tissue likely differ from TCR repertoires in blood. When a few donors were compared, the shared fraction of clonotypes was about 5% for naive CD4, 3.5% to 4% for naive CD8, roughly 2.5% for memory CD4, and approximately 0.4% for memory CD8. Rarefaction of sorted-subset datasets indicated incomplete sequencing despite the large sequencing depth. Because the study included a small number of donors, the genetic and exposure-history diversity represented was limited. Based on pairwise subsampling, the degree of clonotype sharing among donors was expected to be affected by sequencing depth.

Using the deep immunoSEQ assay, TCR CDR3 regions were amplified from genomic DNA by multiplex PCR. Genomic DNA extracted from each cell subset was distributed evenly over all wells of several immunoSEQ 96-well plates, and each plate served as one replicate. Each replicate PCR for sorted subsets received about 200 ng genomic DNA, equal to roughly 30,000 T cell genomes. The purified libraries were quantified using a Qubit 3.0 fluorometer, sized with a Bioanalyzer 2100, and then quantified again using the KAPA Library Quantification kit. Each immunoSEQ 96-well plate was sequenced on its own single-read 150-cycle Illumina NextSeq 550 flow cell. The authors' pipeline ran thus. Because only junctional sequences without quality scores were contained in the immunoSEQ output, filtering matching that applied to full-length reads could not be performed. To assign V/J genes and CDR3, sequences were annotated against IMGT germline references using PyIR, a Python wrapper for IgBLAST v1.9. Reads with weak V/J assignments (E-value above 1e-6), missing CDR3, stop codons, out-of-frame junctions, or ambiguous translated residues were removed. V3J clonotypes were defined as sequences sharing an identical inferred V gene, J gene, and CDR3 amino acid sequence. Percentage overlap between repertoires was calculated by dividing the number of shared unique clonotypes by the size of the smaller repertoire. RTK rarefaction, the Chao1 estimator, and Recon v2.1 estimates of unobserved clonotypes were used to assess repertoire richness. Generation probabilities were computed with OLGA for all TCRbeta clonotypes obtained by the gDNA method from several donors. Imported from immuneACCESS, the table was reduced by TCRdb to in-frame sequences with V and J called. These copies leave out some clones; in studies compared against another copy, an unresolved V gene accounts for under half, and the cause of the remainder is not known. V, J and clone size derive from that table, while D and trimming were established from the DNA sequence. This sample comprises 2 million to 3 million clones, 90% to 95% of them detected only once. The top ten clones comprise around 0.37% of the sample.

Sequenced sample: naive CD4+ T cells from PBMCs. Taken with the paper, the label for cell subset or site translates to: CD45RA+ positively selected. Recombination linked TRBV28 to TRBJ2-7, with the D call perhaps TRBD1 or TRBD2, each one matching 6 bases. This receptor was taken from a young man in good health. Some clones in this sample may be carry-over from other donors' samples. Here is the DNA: TGTGCCAGCAGTTCGGGGGCACAGTCCTACGAGCAGTACTTC. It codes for CASSSGAQSYEQYF.